This record concerns one TCR beta chain sequence. Its target is unknown. One end of the junction does not line up with germline, which may come from a read error. CDR3 length: 17 amino acids. The germline gives CDR1 MNHEY, CDR2 SVGAGI. This record belongs to a study of tumor-infiltrating lymphocytes in primary liver carcinoma. Study information: Donors underwent surgery for histopathologically diagnosed primary liver carcinoma. Broader study findings: Tumor region pairs outstripped tumor-adjacent and tumor-blood pairs in overlap. Tumor specimens were characterized by a significantly higher top-250-clone fraction than blood (p = 0.039).

Out of unsorted whole blood came the blood RNA, and germline DNA was extracted as well. Production of TCR beta cDNA used 500 ng total RNA together with a constant-region primer. Sequencing libraries for TCR beta derived from three nested multiplex PCR rounds that used slightly modified ARM-PCR. The first two PCR rounds, approximately 11 cycles each, used TRBV1-TRBV30 forward primers and a C-beta reverse primer. TCRdb fed the multiplex PCR reads into MiXCR, producing one record per CDR3 protein. The sample carries about 330,000 distinct CDR3 sequences, almost 65% recorded once. The rearrangement joins TRBV6-5 to TRBJ2-2, with 15 bases fitting TRBD2. This receptor was identified in a man aged 40-50 years with primary liver carcinoma and hepatitis B virus infection. The sample was peripheral blood. The CDR3 spells CTSSYSGLAGGTGELFF. The CDR3 DNA reads as TGTACCAGCAGTTACTCGGGACTAGCGGGAGGCACCGGGGAGCTGTTTTTT.